This TCR beta chain was identified in a study of T cell repertoires in cytomegalovirus infection. One entry per CDR3 protein, called by TCRdb with MiXCR from the reads. The sample has more than 650,000 distinct CDR3 sequences, roughly 36% seen once. Findings and limits, study-wide: Clonotypes of TCR beta that were HLA-C-restricted and CMV-specific dominated the ex vivo response.

Points on this clonotype: Antigen: not known.

Looked up from germline, CDR1 is DFQATT and CDR2 is SNEGSKA (reference sequence). V lost 5 bases to trimming and J lost 8 bases; unmatched junction nucleotides: 13. The CDR3 runs 15 residues. The gene calls are TRBV20-1 and TRBJ2-1; 9 nucleotides line up with TRBD2. This receptor was identified in a human donor in good health (CMV status not recorded). Some clones in this sample may be carry-over from other donors' samples. Material: PBMCs. This chain's CDR3 is CSAVGREGQGDEQFF. The CDR3 region has the DNA TGCAGTGCTGTGGGGCGGGAGGGCCAAGGAGATGAGCAGTTCTTC.